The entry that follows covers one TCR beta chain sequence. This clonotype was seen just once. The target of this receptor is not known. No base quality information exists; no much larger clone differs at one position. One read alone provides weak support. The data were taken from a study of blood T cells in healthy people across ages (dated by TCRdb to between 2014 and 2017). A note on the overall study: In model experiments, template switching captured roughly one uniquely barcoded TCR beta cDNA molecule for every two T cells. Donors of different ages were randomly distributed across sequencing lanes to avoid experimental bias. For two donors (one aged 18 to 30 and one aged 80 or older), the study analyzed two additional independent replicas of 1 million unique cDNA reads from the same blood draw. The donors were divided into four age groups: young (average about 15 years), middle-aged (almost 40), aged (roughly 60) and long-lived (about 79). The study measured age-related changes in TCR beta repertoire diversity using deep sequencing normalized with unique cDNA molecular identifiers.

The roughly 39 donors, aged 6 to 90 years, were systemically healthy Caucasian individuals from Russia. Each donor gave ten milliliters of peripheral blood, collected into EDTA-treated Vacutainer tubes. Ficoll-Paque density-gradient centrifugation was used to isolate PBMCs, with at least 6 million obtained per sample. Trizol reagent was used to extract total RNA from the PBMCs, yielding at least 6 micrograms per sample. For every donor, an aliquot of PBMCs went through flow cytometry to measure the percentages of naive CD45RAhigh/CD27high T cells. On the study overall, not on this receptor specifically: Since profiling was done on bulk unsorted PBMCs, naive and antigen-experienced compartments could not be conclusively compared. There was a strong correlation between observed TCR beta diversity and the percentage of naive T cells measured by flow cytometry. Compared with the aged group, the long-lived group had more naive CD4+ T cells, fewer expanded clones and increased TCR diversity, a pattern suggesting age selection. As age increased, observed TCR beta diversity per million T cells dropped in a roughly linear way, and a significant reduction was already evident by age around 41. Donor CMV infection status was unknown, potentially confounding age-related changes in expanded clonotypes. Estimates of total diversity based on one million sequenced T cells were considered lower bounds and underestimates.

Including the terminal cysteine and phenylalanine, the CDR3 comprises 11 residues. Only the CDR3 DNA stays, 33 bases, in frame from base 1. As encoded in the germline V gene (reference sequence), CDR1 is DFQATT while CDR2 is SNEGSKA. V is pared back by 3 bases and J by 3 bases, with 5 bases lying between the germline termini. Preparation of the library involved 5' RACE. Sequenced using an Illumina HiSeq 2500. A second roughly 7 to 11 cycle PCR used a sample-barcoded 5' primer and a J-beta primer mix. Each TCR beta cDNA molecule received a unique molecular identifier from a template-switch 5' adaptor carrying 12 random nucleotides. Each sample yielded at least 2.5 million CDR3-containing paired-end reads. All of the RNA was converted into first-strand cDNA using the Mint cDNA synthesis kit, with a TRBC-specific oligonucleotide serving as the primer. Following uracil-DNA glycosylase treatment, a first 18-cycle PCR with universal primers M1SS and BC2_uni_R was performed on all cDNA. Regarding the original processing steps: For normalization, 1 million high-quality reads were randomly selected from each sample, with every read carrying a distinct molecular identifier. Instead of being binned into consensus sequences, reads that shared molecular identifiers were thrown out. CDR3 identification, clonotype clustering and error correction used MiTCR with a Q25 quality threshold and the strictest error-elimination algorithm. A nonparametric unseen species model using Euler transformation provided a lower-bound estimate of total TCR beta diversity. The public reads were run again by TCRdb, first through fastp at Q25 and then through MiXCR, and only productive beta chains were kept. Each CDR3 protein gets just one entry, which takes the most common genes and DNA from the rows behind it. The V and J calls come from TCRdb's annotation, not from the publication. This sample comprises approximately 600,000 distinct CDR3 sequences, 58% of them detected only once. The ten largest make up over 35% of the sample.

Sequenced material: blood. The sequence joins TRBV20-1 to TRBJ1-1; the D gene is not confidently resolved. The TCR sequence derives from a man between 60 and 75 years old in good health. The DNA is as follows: TGCAGTGCTAGTTTGGACACTGAAGCTTTCTTT. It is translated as CSASLDTEAFF.